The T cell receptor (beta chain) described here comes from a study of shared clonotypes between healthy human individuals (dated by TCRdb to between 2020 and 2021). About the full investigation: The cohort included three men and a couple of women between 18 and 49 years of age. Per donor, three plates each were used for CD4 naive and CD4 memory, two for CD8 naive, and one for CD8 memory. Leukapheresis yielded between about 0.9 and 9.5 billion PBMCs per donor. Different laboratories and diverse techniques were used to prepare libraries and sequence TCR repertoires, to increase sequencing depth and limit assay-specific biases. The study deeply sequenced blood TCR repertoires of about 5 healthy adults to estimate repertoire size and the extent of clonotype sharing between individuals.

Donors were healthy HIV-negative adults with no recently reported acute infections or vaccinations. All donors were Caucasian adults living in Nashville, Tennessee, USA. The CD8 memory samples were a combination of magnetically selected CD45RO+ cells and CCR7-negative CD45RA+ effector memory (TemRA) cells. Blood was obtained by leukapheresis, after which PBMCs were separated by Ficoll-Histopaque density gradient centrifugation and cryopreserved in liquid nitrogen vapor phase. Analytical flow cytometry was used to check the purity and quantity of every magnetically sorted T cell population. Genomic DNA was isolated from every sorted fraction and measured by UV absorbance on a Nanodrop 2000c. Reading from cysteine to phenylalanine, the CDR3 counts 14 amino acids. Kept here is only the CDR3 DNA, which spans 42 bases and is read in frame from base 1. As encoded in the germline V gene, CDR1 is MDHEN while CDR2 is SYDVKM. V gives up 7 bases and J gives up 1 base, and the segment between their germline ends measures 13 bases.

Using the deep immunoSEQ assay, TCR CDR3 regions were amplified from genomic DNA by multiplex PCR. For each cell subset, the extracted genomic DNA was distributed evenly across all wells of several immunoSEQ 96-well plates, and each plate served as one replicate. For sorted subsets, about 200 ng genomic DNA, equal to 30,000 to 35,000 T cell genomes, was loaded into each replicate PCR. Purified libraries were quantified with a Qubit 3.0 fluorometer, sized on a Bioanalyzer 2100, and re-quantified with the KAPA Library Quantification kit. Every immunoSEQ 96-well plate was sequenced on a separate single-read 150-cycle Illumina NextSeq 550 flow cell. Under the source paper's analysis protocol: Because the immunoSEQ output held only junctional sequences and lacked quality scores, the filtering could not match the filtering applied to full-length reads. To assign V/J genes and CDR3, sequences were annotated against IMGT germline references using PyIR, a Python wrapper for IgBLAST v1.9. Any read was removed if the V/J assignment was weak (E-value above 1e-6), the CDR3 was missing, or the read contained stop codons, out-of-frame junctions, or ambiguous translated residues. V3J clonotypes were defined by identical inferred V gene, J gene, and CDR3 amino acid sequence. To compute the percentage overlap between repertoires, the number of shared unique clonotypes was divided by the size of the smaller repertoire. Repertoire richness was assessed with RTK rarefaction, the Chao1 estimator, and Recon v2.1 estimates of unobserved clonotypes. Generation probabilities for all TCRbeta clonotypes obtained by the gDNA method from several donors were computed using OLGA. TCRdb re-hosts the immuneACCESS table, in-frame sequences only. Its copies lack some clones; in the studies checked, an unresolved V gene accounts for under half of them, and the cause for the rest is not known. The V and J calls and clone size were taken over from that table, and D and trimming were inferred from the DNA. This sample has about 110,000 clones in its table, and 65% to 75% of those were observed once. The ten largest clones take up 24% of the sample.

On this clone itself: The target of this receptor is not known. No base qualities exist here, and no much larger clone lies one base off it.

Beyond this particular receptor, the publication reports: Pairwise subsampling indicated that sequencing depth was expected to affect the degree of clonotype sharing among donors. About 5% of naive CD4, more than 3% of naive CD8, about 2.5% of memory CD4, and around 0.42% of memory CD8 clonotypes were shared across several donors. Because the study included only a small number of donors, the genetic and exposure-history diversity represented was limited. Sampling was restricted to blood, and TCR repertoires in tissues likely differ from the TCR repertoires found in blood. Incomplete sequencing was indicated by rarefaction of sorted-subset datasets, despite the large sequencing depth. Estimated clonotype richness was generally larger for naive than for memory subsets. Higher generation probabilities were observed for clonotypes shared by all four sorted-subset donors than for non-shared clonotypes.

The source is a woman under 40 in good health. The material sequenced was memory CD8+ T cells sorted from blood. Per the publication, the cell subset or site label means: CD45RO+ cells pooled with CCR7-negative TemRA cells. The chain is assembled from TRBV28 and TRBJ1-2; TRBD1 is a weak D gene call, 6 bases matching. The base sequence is TGTGCCAGCACCGCCTACAGGGTTAACTATGGCTACACCTTC. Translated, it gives CASTAYRVNYGYTF.